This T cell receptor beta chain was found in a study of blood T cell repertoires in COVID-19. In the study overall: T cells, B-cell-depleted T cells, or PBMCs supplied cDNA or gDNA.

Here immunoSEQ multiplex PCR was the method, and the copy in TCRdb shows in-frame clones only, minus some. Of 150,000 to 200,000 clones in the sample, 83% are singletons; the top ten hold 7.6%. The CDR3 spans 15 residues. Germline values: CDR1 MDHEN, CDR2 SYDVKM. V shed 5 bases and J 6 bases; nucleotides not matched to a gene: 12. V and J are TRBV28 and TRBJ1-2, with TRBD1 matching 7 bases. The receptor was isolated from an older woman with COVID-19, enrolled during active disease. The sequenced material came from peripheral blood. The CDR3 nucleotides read TGTGCCAGCAGTCCGCCTTCCGGGACAGAAGATGGCTACACCTTC. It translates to CASSPPSGTEDGYTF.